This T cell receptor beta chain was retrieved from a study of blood T cell repertoires in COVID-19. Trimming took 1 base from V and 0 from J, leaving 7 bases between them. Germline CDR1 reads SQVTM; CDR2 reads ANQGSEA. The CDR3 runs to 13 residues. Only in-frame clones appear in the TCRdb table, and some are missing; sequencing was by immunoSEQ multiplex PCR. The sample lists 100,000 to 150,000 clones, about two thirds occurring once. This TCR came from a human donor with acute or convalescent COVID-19. The donor label of this sample is uncertain. Sequencing was performed on peripheral blood. The gene calls are TRBV29-1 and TRBJ2-7, with a tentative D call TRBD1 (5 bases). In nucleotides, the CDR3 is TGCAGCGTTGAAGGCAGGGACTCCTACGAGCAGTACTTC. Protein sequence: CSVEGRDSYEQYF.